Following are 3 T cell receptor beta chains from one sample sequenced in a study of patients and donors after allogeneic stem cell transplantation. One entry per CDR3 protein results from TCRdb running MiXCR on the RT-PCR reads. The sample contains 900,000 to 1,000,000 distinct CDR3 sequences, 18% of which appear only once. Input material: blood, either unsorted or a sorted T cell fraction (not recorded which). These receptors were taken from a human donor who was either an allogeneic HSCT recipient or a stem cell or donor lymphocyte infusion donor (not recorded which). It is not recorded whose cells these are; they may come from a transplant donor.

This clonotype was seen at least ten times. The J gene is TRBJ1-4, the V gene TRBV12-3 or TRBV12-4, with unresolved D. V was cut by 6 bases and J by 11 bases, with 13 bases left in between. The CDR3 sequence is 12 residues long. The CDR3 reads CASRTVSGKLFF. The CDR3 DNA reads TGTGCCAGCAGAACGGTCAGCGGGAAACTGTTTTTT.

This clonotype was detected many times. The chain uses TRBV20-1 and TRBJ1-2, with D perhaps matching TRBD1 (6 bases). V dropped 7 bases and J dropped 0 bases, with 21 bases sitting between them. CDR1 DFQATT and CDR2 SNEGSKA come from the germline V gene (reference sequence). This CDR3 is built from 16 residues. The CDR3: CSDAGGSRGTNYGYTF. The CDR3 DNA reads TGCAGTGATGCGGGGGGATCCAGGGGAACTAACTATGGCTACACCTTC.

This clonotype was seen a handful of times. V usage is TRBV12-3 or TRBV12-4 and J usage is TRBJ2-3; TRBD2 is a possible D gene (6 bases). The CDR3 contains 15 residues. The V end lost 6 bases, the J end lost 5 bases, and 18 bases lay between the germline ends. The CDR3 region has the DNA TGTGCCAGCAGCCGCAGACTAGGATGGTTAGATACGCAGTATTTT. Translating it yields CASSRRLGWLDTQYF.